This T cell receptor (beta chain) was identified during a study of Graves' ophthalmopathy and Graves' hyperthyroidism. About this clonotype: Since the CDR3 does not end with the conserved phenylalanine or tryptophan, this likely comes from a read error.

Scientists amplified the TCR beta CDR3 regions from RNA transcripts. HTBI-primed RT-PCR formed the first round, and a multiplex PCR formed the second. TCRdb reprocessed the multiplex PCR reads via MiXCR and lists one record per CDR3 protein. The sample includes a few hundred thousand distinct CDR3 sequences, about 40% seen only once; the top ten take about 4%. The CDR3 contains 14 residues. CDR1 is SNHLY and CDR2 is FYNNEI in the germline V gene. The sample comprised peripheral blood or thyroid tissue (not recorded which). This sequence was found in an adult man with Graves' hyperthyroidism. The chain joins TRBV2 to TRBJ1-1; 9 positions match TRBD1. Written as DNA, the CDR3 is TGTGCCAGCATCAAGGGACAGGGTTACACTGTAGCTTTCTCT. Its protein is CASIKGQGYTVAFS.